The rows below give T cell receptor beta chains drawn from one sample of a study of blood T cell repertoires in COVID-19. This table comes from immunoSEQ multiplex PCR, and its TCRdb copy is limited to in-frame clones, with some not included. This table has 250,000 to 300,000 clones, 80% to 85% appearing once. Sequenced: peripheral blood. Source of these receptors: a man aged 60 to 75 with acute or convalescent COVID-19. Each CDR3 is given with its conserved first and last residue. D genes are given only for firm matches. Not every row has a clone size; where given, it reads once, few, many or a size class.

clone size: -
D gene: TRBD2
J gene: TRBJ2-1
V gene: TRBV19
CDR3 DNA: TGTGCCAGTAGCCGGACTAGCGGGAGGTTGGATGAGCAGTTCTTC
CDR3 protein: CASSRTSGRLDEQFF

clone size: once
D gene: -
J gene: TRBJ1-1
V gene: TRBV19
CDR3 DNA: TGTGCCAGTAACGAGGGGGGGACTGAAGCTTTCTTT
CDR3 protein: CASNEGGTEAFF

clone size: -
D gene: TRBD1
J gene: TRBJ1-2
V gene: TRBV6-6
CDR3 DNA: TGTGCCAGCAGTCAAACCCAGGGACAGCCTCTCTCCTATGGCTACACCTTC
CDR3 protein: CASSQTQGQPLSYGYTF

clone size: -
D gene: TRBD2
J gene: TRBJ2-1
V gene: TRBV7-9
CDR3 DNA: TGTGCCAGCAGCTTAGCCCGACTAGCGGGGGGGCGGAATGAGCAGTTCTTC
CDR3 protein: CASSLARLAGGRNEQFF

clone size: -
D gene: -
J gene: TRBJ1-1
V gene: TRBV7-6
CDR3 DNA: TGTGCCAGCAGCCGACTTGCGGGGGGAACTGAAGCTTTCTTT
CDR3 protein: CASSRLAGGTEAFF

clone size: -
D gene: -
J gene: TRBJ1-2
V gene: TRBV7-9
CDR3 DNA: TGTGCCAGCAGCTTAGCGGGGGGGTCTGGCTACACCTTC
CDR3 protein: CASSLAGGSGYTF

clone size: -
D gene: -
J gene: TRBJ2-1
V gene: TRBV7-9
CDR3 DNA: TGTGCCAGCAGCTTTAACAGCCCCCTCTCCTACAATGAGCAGTTCTTC
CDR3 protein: CASSFNSPLSYNEQFF

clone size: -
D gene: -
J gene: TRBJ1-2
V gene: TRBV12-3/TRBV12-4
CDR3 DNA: TGTGCCAGCAGAAAGGGGAGGCTTATGGGCTACACCTTC
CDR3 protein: CASRKGRLMGYTF

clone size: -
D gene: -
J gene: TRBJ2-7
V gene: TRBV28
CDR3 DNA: TGTGCCAGCAGTTTAAAGCGGCTGTACTACGAGCAGTACTTC
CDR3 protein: CASSLKRLYYEQYF

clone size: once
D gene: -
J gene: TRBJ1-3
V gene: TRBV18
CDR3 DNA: TGTGCCAGCTCCCTAGACCGGTTCCTATCTGGAAACACCATATATTTT
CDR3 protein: CASSLDRFLSGNTIYF

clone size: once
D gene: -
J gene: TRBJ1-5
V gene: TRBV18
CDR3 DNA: TGTGCCAGCTCACCTACAGGGTTAGGCAATCAGCCCCAGCATTTT
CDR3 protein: CASSPTGLGNQPQHF

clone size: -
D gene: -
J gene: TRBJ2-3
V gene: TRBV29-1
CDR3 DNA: TGCAGCGTTGAGGATTCAGGGGCAGATACGCAGTATTTT
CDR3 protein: CSVEDSGADTQYF

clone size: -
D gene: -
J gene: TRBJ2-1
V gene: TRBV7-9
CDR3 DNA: TGTGCCAGCAGCTCCGGTTTTGACAATGAGCAGTTCTTC
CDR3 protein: CASSSGFDNEQFF

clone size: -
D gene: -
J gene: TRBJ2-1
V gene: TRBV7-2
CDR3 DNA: TGTGCCAGCAGCTTCCCTAACCGATACAATGAGCAGTTCTTC
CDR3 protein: CASSFPNRYNEQFF

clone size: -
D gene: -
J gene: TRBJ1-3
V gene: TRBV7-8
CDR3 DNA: TGTGCCAGCAGCGAACTATCACTCCAGGGAACTGGAAACACCATATATTTT
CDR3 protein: CASSELSLQGTGNTIYF

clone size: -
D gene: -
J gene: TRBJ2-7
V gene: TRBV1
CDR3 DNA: TGCACCAGCAGCCAAGATACCCTCCTAAGTGTCTCCTACGAGCAGTACTTC
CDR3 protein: CTSSQDTLLSVSYEQYF

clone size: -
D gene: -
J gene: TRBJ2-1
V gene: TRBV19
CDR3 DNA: TGTGCCAGTAGTTTACTCCCGAGCTCCTACAATGAGCAGTTCTTC
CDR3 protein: CASSLLPSSYNEQFF

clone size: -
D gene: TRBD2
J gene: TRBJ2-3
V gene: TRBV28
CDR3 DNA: TGTGCCAGCAGCACGAAGCGGCGGGGGGGTAGGGAGTCGCAGTATTTT
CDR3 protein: CASSTKRRGGRESQYF

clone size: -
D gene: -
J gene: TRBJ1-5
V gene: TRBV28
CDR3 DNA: TGTGCCAGCAGTTCAGGGCCCAGCAATCAGCCCCAGCATTTT
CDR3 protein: CASSSGPSNQPQHF

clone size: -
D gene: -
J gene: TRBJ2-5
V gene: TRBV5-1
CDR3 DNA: TGCGCCAGCAGCTTGGCAGCGCCAGGGCCCGGGGGGACCCAGTACTTC
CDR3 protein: CASSLAAPGPGGTQYF

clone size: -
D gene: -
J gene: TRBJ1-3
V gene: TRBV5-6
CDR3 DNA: TGTGCCAGCAGCTTGGTCGGGCCCCAGGGTGTTCAGAACACCATATATTTT
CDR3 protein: CASSLVGPQGVQNTIYF

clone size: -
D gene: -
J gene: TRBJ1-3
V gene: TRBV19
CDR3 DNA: TGTGCCAGTGTCGAGGGCCTGAACTCTGGAAACACCATATATTTT
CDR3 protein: CASVEGLNSGNTIYF

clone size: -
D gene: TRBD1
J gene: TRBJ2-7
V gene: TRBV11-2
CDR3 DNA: TGTGCCAGCAGCCGGACAGGGTTGCGCGAGCAGTACTTC
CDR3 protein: CASSRTGLREQYF

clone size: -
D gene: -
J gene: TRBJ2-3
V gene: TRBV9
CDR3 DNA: TGTGCCAGCAGTCCGCCCCATGGCCCAGATACGCAGTATTTT
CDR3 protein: CASSPPHGPDTQYF

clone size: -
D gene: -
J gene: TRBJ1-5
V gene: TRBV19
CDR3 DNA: TGTGCCAGTAGTGCTGGGGCGGGCAATCAGCCCCAGCATTTT
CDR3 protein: CASSAGAGNQPQHF

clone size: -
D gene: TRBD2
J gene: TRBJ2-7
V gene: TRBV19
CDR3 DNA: TGTGCCAGTAGTGCCCGGGGAGCGGGGTCCTACGAGCAGTACTTC
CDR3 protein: CASSARGAGSYEQYF

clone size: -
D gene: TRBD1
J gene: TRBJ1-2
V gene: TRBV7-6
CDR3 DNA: TGTGCCAGCAGCTCGAGGCCGGGACAGGGGAACTATGGCTACACCTTC
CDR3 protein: CASSSRPGQGNYGYTF

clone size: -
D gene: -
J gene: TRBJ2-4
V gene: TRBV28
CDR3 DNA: TGTGCCAGCAGTCCCCGAACAGGGCTTCAAGGGGACATTCAGTACTTC
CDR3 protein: CASSPRTGLQGDIQYF

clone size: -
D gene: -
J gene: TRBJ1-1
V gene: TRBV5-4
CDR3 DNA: TGTGCCAGCAGCTACGGGCGGGGAAGAAGGGCTGAAGCTTTCTTT
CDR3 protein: CASSYGRGRRAEAFF

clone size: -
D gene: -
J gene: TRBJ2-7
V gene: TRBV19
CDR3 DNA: TGTGCCAGTAGTGTTACCGGGCCCGCGGGTTCCGACTACGAGCAGTACTTC
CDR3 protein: CASSVTGPAGSDYEQYF

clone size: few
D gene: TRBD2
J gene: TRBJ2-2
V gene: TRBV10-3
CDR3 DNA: TGTGCCATCAGTGAGTCTAGCGGGAGGCACACCGGGGAGCTGTTTTTT
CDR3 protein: CAISESSGRHTGELFF

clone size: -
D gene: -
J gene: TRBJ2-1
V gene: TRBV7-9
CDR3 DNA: TGTGCCAGCTGCCGGGACTACAATGAGCAGTTCTTC
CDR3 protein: CASCRDYNEQFF

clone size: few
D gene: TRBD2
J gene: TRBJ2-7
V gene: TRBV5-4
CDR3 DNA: TGTGCCAGCAGCTTGGGACTAGCGGGAGGAATAGCCTACGAGCAGTACTTC
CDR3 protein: CASSLGLAGGIAYEQYF

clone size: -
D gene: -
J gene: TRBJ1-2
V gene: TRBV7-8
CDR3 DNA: TGTGCCAGCAGCCCAAGGGGGACCGCCTATGGCTACACCTTC
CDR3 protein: CASSPRGTAYGYTF

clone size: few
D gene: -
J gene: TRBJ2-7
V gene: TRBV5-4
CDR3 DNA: TGTGCCAGCACCGTGGGGGGTACTCCCCTCTACGAGCAGTACTTC
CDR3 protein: CASTVGGTPLYEQYF

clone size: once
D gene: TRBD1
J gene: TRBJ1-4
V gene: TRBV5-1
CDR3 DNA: TGCGCCAGCAGCTTGGGGACAGGGGGAATTGAAAAACTGTTTTTT
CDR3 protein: CASSLGTGGIEKLFF

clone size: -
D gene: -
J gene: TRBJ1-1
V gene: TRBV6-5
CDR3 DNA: TGTGCCTCGACAGGATACACTGAAGCTTTCTTT
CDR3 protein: CASTGYTEAFF

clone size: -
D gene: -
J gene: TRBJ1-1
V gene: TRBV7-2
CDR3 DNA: TGTGCCAGCAGCTCCCTCCACCGGGGTGGGGATGAAGCTTTCTTT
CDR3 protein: CASSSLHRGGDEAFF

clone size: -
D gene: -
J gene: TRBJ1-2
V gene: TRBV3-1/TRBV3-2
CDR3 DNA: TGTGCCAGCAGAGGAGGGGCCTCCTATGGCTACACCTTC
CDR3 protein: CASRGGASYGYTF

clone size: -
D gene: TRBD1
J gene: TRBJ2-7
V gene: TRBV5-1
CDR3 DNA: TGCGCCAGCAACAACCTCGGGACAGGGACAAGCTCCTACGAGCAGTACTTC
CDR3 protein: CASNNLGTGTSSYEQYF

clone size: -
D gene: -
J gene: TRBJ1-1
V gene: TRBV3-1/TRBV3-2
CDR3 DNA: TGTGCCAGCAGCCAGGCCCCCCAGCGCGGGAGCACTGAAGCTTTCTTT
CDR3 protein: CASSQAPQRGSTEAFF

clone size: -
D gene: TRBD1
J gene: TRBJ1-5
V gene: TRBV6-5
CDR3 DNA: TGTGCCAGCAGCGGGACAGGGTACAATCAGCCCCAGCATTTT
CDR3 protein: CASSGTGYNQPQHF

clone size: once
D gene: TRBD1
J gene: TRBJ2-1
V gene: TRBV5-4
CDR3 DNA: TGTGCCAGCAGCCCTGGACAGGGCTACAATGAGCAGTTCTTC
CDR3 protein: CASSPGQGYNEQFF

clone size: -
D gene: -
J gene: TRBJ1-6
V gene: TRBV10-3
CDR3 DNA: TGTGCCATCAGTGGGCAGTATAATTCACCCCTCCACTTT
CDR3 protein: CAISGQYNSPLHF

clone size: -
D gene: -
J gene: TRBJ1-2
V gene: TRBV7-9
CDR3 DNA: TGTGCCAGCAGCCCCGCCCTCTTCTGGGCTTATGGCTACACCTTC
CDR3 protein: CASSPALFWAYGYTF

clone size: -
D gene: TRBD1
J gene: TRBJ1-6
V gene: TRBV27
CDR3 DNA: TGTGCCAGCAGTTCGGACAGGGGCAATTCACCCCTCCACTTT
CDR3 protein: CASSSDRGNSPLHF

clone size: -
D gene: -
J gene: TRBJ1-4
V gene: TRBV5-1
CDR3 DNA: TGCGCCAGCAGCTTCGGCGGGGCAGGAGAAAAACTGTTTTTT
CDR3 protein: CASSFGGAGEKLFF